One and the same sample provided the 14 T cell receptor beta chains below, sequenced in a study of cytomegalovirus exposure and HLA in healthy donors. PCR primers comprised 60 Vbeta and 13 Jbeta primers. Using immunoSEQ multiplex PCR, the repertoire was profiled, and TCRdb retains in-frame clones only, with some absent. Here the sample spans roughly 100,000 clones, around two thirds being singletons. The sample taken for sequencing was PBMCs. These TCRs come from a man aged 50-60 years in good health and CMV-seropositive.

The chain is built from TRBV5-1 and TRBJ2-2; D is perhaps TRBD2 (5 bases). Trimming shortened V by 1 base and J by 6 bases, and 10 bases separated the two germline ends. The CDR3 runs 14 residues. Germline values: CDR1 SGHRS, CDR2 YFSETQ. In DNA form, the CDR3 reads TGCGCCAGCAGCTTGTCCGGGGATGCCGGGGAGCTGTTTTTT. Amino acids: CASSLSGDAGELFF.

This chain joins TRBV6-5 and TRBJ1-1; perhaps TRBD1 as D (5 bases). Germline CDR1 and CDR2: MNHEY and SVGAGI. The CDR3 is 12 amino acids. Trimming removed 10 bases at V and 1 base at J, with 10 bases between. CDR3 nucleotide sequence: TGTGCCACCCACGGGGGGAACACTGAAGCTTTCTTT. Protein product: CATHGGNTEAFF.

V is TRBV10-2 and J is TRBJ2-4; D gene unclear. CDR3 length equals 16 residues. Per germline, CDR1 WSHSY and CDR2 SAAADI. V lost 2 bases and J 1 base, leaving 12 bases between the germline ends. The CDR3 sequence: CASSEIVTDAKNIQYF. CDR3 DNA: TGCGCCAGCAGTGAGATCGTAACAGACGCCAAAAACATTCAGTACTTC.

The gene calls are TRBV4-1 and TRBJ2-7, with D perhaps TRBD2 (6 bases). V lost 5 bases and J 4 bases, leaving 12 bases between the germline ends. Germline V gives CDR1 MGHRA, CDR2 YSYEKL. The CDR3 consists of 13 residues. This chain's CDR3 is CASSFREFYEQYF. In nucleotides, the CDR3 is TGCGCCAGCAGCTTCCGGGAGTTTTACGAGCAGTACTTC.

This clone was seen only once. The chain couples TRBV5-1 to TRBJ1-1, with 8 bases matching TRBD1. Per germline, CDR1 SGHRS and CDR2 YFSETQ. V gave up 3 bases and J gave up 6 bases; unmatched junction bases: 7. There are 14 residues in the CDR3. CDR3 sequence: CASSSSVDRAEAFF. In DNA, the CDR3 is TGCGCCAGCAGCTCATCCGTGGACAGGGCTGAAGCTTTCTTT.

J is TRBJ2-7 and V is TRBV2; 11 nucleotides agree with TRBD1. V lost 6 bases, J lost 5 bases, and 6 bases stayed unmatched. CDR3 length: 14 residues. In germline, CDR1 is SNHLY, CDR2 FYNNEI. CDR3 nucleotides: TGTGCCAGCAGCTGGACAGGGGGCATGAACGAGCAGTACTTC. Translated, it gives CASSWTGGMNEQYF.

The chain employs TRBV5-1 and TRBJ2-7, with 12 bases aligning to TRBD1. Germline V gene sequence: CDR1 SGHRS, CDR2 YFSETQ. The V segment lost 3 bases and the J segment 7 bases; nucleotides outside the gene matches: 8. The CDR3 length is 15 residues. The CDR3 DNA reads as TGCGCCAGCAGCTCGTCCGGGACAGGGGGCATGGAGCAGTACTTC. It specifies CASSSSGTGGMEQYF. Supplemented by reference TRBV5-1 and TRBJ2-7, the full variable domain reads KAGVTQTPRYLIKTRGQQVTLSCSPISGHRSVSWYQQTPGQGLQFLFEYFSETQRNKGNFPGRFSGRQFSNSRSEMNVSTLELGDSALYLCASSSSGTGGMEQYFGPGTRLTVT.

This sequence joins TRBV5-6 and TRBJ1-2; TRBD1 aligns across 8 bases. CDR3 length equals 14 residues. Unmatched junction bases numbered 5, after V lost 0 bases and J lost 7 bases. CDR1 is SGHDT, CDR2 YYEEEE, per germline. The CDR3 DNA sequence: TGTGCCAGCAGCTTGGCAGGGGGCGCGAGTGGCTACACCTTC. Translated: CASSLAGGASGYTF.

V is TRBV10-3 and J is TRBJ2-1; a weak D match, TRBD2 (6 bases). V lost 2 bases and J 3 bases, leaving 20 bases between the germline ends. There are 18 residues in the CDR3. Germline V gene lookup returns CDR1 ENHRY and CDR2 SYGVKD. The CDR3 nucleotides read TGTGCCATCAGTGAGGCTCCCCCACTAGCCGGGAGCTACAATGAGCAGTTCTTC. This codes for CAISEAPPLAGSYNEQFF.

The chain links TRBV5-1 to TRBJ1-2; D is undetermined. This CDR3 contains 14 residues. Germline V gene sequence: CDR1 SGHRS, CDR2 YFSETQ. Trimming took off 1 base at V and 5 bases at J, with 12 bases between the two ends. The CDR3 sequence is CASSLTGGVYGYTF. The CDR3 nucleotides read TGCGCCAGCAGCTTGACCGGCGGAGTTTATGGCTACACCTTC.

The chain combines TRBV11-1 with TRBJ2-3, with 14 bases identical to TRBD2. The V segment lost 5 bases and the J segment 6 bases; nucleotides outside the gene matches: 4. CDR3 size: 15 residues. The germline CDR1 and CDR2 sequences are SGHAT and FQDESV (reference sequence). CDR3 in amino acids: CASSPRTSGGDTQYF. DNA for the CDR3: TGTGCCAGCAGCCCACGGACTAGCGGGGGGGATACGCAGTATTTT.

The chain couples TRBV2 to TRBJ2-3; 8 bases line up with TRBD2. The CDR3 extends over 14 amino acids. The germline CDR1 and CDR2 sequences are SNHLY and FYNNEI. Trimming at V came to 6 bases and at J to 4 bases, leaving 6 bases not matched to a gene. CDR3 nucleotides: TGTGCCAGCAGAGCGGGAGAGGAGGCAGATACGCAGTATTTT. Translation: CASRAGEEADTQYF.

The CDR3 region has the DNA TGTGCCAGCAGTGAAGCGAGACAGGGTAACACCATATATTTT. Amino acids: CASSEARQGNTIYF. J is TRBJ1-3 and V is TRBV2; TRBD1 aligns across 7 bases. CDR1 is SNHLY, CDR2 FYNNEI, per germline. The V and J ends lost 0 bases and 7 bases, in that order; junction bases with no gene match: 3. This CDR3 contains 14 residues.

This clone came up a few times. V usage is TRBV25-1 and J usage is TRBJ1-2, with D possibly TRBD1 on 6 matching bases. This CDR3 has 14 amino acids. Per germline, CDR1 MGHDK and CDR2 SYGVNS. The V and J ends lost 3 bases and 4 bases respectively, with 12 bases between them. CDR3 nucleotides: TGTGCCAGCAGTGAGCAGGGGTACGCCTATGGCTACACCTTC. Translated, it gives CASSEQGYAYGYTF.